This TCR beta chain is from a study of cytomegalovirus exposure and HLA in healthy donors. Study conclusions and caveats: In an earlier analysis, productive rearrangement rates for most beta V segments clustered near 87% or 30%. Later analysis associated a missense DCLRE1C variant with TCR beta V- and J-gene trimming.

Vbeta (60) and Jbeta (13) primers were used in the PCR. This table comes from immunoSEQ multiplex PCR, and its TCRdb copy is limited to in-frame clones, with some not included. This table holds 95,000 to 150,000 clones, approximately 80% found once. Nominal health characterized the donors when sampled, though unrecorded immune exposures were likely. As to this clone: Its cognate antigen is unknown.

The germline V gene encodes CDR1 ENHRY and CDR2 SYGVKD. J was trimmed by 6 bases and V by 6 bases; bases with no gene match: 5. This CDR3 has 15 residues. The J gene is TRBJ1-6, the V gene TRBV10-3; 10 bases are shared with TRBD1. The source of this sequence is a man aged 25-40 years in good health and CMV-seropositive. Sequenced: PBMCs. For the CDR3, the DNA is TGTGCCATCAGGACAGGGGGCGACAGTAATTCACCCCTCCACTTT. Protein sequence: CAIRTGGDSNSPLHF.